The following is a T cell receptor beta chain sequence with its context. Its antigen remains unidentified. This PCR relied on a set of 60 Vbeta primers and 13 Jbeta primers. TCRdb keeps only in-frame clones here, not all; method: immunoSEQ multiplex PCR. The sample holds 160,000 or so clones, 80% to 85% seen once. The data belong to a study of cytomegalovirus exposure and HLA in healthy donors. Across the study: Caucasian-associated ancestry cluster membership applied to about 77% of 398 genotyped donors.

Regarding the study as a whole: V- and J-gene trimming in TCR beta was tied to a missense DCLRE1C variant by an analysis performed later. Because they were indistinguishable, some V segments, including TRBV6-2 and TRBV6-3, were excluded. A later analysis found most CMV-associated TCR beta chains apparently HLA-restricted.

V lost 1 base and J lost 0; bases outside the gene matches: 4. This CDR3 contains 17 residues. The germline V gene has CDR1 LNHNV and CDR2 YYDKDF (reference sequence). The TCR was taken from a man in his forties or fifties in good health and CMV-seropositive. Specimen: PBMCs. This rearrangement joins TRBV15 to TRBJ2-3; 10 bases match TRBD2. CDR3 nucleotides: TGTGCCACCAGCAGAGGCTCTAGCGGGGGTAGCACAGATACGCAGTATTTT. Encoded protein: CATSRGSSGGSTDTQYF. The full variable domain, in which reference TRBV15 and TRBJ2-3 provide the parts outside the CDR3, is DAMVIQNPRYQVTQFGKPVTLSCSQTLNHNVMYWYQQKSSQAPKLLFHYYDKDFNNEADTPDNFQSRRPNTSFCFLDIRSPGLGDTAMYLCATSRGSSGGSTDTQYFGPGTRLTVL.